A single sample is the source of the 21 T cell receptor beta chains below, sequenced in a study of identical twins. MiXCR, applied by TCRdb to the 5' RACE reads, yields one record per CDR3 protein. The table lists some 210,000 distinct CDR3 sequences, more than 15% of them singletons. These data also formed part of another study, on T cells expressing NK-cell markers.

Sequencing was carried out using CD8+ T cells sorted from blood. The receptors shown here come from a young woman in good health.

The rearrangement uses TRBV15 and TRBJ2-2; D remains unclear. The CDR3 runs to 14 residues. V lost 0 bases, J lost 13 bases, and 15 bases lay in between. Germline V lookup: CDR1 LNHNV, CDR2 YYDKDF (reference sequence). The CDR3: CATSRDISPRRLFF. In nucleotides, the CDR3 is TGTGCCACCAGCAGAGATATCTCCCCCCGGCGGCTGTTTTTT.

The V call is TRBV13, the J call TRBJ2-1; TRBD2 matches 12 bases. CDR3 size: 15 residues. Germline CDR1 and CDR2: PRHDT and FYEKMQ (reference sequence). J was trimmed by 5 bases and V by 7 bases; bases with no gene match: 6. CDR3 bases: TGTGCCAGCACCCACCCTAGCGGGGGGGACAATGAGCAGTTCTTC. Translation gives CASTHPSGGDNEQFF.

V gene TRBV5-1 combines with J gene TRBJ2-5; D possibly corresponds to TRBD2 (5 bases). Trimming cost V 2 bases and J 2 bases, with 13 bases left between them. The CDR3 spans 15 residues. The V gene's germline CDR1 is SGHRS and CDR2 YFSETQ. The CDR3 protein is CASSFGEGRQETQYF. The CDR3 region has the DNA TGCGCCAGCAGCTTCGGGGAAGGACGTCAAGAGACCCAGTACTTC.

This chain links TRBV11-2 with TRBJ2-1; D remains ambiguous. V was trimmed by 1 base and J by 8 bases, leaving 15 bases between them. The CDR3 has 15 residues. CDR1 is SGHAT, CDR2 FQNNGV, per germline. CDR3 DNA sequence: TGTGCCAGCAGCTTAGGTAGCCTAGGGTGGTATGAGCAGTTCTTC. Translated: CASSLGSLGWYEQFF. Drawing the rest from reference TRBV11-2 and TRBJ2-1, the complete variable domain is EAGVAQSPRYKIIEKRQSVAFWCNPISGHATLYWYQQILGQGPKLLIQFQNNGVVDDSQLPKDRFSAERLKGVDSTLKIQPAKLEDSAVYLCASSLGSLGWYEQFFGPGTRLTVL.

This clonotype has only a few counts. The V gene is TRBV20-1, the J gene TRBJ2-1; the D gene is possibly TRBD2 (5 bases). V gave up 0 bases and J gave up 8 bases, with 14 bases separating them. The CDR3 length is 14 residues. Germline CDR1 and CDR2: DFQATT and SNEGSKA (reference sequence). CDR3 protein: CSAREPGIWDEQFF. CDR3 in DNA: TGCAGTGCTAGAGAGCCGGGAATCTGGGATGAGCAGTTCTTC.

This clonotype was counted a few times. The V gene is TRBV4-3, the J gene TRBJ2-1, with D possibly TRBD2 on 6 matching bases. Germline values: CDR1 LGHNA, CDR2 YSLEER. V lost 4 bases and J lost 7, with 17 bases in between. The CDR3 is 15 amino acids. The CDR3 here is CASSPGSGAPNEQFF. In DNA, the CDR3 is TGCGCCAGCAGCCCCGGCTCGGGAGCTCCTAATGAGCAGTTCTTC.

This clonotype occurred many times. This chain uses TRBV7-9 with TRBJ2-1; perhaps TRBD2 as D (5 bases). This CDR3 comprises 15 residues. V shed 3 bases and J shed 0 bases, with 9 bases lying between them. The V gene's germline CDR1 is SEHNR and CDR2 FQNEAQ (reference sequence). In DNA form, the CDR3 reads TGTGCCAGCAGCTTCGACGGGGACTCCTACAATGAGCAGTTCTTC. It codes for CASSFDGDSYNEQFF.

This clonotype occurred a few times. CDR3 nucleotides: TGCGCCAGCAGCCTCGGCGCGGATGTTGAGCAGTTCTTC. Translation: CASSLGADVEQFF. This sequence joins TRBV5-1 and TRBJ2-1; D call uncertain. Trimming left V 4 bases short and J 9 bases short, with 14 bases between. Per germline, CDR1 SGHRS and CDR2 YFSETQ. The CDR3 runs 13 residues.

This clonotype showed up just a few times. The V gene is TRBV5-1, the J gene TRBJ2-1, with a weak D call TRBD2 (5 bases). This CDR3 has 13 amino acids. Trimming took off 4 bases at V and 9 bases at J, with 14 bases between the two ends. Germline assignment: CDR1 SGHRS and CDR2 YFSETQ. The CDR3 DNA is TGCGCCAGCAGCATGACTACGTCGGGTGAGCAGTTCTTC. This translates into CASSMTTSGEQFF.

This clonotype appeared a few times. This chain joins TRBV12-3 or TRBV12-4 and TRBJ1-6; D is possibly TRBD1 (5 bases). This CDR3 has 16 residues. Trimming cost V 0 bases and J 7 bases, with 13 bases left between them. CDR3 amino acids: CASSLALGGINSPLHF. CDR3 sequence (DNA): TGTGCCAGCAGTTTAGCGCTGGGGGGGATCAATTCACCCCTCCACTTT.

J is TRBJ1-1 and V is TRBV14; D is perhaps TRBD1 (6 bases). CDR3 length: 12 residues. Germline-derived CDR1 and CDR2 are SGHDN and FVKESK. V lost 4 bases, J lost 8 bases, and 11 bases lay in between. CDR3 sequence (DNA): TGTGCCAGCAGCCCGGGGACACTCGAAGCTTTCTTT. Translating gives CASSPGTLEAFF.

The chain uses TRBV19 and TRBJ2-1, with TRBD1 matching 9 bases. V was clipped by 3 bases and J by 4 bases; unmatched bases: 4. The length of the CDR3 is 15 residues. Germline V gives CDR1 LNHDA, CDR2 SQIVND (reference sequence). The CDR3 nucleotides are TGTGCCAGTAGTATGTACGGACAGGGGTACAATGAGCAGTTCTTC. It specifies CASSMYGQGYNEQFF.

This clonotype came up many times. The rearrangement links TRBV4-2 to TRBJ2-1; 11 bases map to TRBD2. Germline loops: CDR1 LGHNA, CDR2 YNFKEQ. The CDR3 spans 16 residues. V lost 0 bases, J lost 2 bases, and 0 bases stayed unmatched. The chain's CDR3 is CASSQDSGGAYNEQFF. The CDR3 coding sequence is TGTGCCAGCAGCCAAGATAGCGGGGGGGCCTACAATGAGCAGTTCTTC.

The rearrangement links TRBV7-2 to TRBJ2-7; weak D call: TRBD1 (7 bases). V was clipped by 0 bases and J by 2 bases, with 20 bases between them. The germline V gene encodes CDR1 SGHTA and CDR2 FQGNSA. This CDR3 is 18 amino acids long. The CDR3 coding sequence is TGTGCCAGCAGCTTAGCAAGGTTGGGGGGACAGAGTCCCTACGAGCAGTACTTC. Residues: CASSLARLGGQSPYEQYF.

With respect to this clonotype: The CDR3 does not end in the conserved phenylalanine or tryptophan, so this is likely a read error. Because the CDR3's place on the DNA is in doubt, the DNA is left out and the CDR3 is given as listed by TCRdb. This chain joins TRBV9 and TRBJ2-7; the DNA was not used to check the table's D call, TRBD1. The CDR3 sequence runs 11 residues, both termini included. CDR1 and CDR2 from the germline V gene are SGDLS and YYNGEE. CDR3 residues: CASSPPGQVLP.

This clonotype was observed a few times. The chain has TRBV6-1 and TRBJ2-1; 9 nucleotides line up with TRBD2. The CDR3 extends over 15 amino acids. Unmatched junction bases numbered 9, after V lost 3 bases and J lost 9 bases. Germline CDR1 is MNHNS and CDR2 is SASEGT. CDR3 loop: CASSDLSGRSGEQFF. The CDR3 DNA reads as TGTGCCAGCAGTGATTTAAGCGGGAGGTCGGGTGAGCAGTTCTTC.

The chain joins TRBV10-1 to TRBJ1-2, with no clear D. The CDR3 covers 13 residues. Germline CDR1 is WNHNN and CDR2 is SYGVQD (reference sequence). The V and J ends lost 5 bases and 2 bases respectively, with 9 bases between them. The CDR3 DNA reads as TGCGCCAGCAGTTTTGGACGGAACTATGGCTACACCTTC. Translating it yields CASSFGRNYGYTF.

This clonotype showed up just a few times. The CDR3 here is CASSSYGTEAFF. CDR3 DNA: TGTGCCAGCAGCTCGTATGGGACTGAAGCTTTCTTT. This chain links TRBV11-2 with TRBJ1-1; D ambiguous. CDR1 SGHAT and CDR2 FQNNGV come from the germline V gene. V lost 4 bases, J lost 5 bases, and 8 bases lay in between. This CDR3 contains 12 residues.

This clonotype was counted between two and nine times. The chain employs TRBV13 and TRBJ2-4, with 14 bases that match TRBD2. CDR1 and CDR2 from the germline V gene are PRHDT and FYEKMQ (reference sequence). The CDR3 contains 17 residues. V trimming: 4 bases; J trimming: 3 bases; junction bases outside the gene matches: 5. The chain's CDR3 is CASSSGLAGGGKNIQYF. CDR3 coding DNA: TGTGCCAGCAGCTCCGGACTAGCGGGAGGAGGCAAAAACATTCAGTACTTC.

V is TRBV11-2 and J is TRBJ1-1; the D gene is possibly TRBD1 (5 bases). Germline lookup yields CDR1 SGHAT and CDR2 FQNNGV. With 1 base removed from V and 10 bases from J, the gap between germline ends came to 10 bases. The CDR3 covers 12 residues. Here the CDR3 DNA reads TGTGCCAGCAGCTTAGGGGGCTACGGAGCTTTCTTT. It encodes CASSLGGYGAFF.

There are a few counts of this clonotype. The V gene is TRBV6-4, the J gene TRBJ2-2; D possibly corresponds to TRBD2 (6 bases). This CDR3 spans 16 amino acids. The V and J ends lost 0 bases and 3 bases respectively, with 11 bases between them. Germline values: CDR1 MRHNA, CDR2 SNTAGT. The CDR3 DNA reads TGTGCCAGCAGTGACTCTGGCGGGACCTACACCGGGGAGCTGTTTTTT. Encoded protein: CASSDSGGTYTGELFF.